A single count supports the clone carrying this T cell receptor beta chain. No antigen is known for it. The V end was cut by 5 bases, the J end by 5 bases, with 10 bases between. This CDR3 contains 13 residues. The data belong to a study of post-analysis software for immune sequencing data. Overall study: Some patients lacked subtype; others had relapsing-remitting, secondary progressive or progressive-relapsing disease.

Unique molecular identifiers tagged the TCR beta cDNA libraries. TCRdb used MiXCR to reprocess the PCR reads, holding one entry per CDR3 protein. The sample lists roughly 400,000 distinct CDR3 sequences, approximately 39% occurring once. Findings and caveats of the study: Relative to controls, patients had several TRBV segments at higher frequency, with TRBV5-6, TRBV5-1 and TRBV20-1 among these.

Sequencing input: blood. The rearrangement links TRBV12-3 or TRBV12-4 to TRBJ1-5; D unclear. The clonotype originates from a girl aged 2 to 9 with multiple sclerosis. CDR3 in DNA: TGTGCCAGCAGTGGAACCCGGGATCAGCCCCAGCATTTT. Its translation is CASSGTRDQPQHF.